This passage covers 14 T cell receptor beta chains from one sample sequenced in a study of T cells in women clearing cervical HPV infection. Repertoires were generated with immunoSEQ multiplex PCR, while TCRdb's copy carries only in-frame clones and drops some. Here the sample table reports under 50,000 clones. Input material: blood buffy coat. The origin of the receptors is a woman aged 18 to 69 with a cervical HPV16 infection that either progressed to CIN3+ or cleared (not recorded which).

CDR3 DNA, as far as it was read: TGTGCCAGTAGTCCGGGACAGGGGGTTTTCAATGAC. This translates into CASSPGQGVFND. In full, the CDR3 reads CASSPGQGVFNDYTF. The chain links TRBV19 to TRBJ1-2; 11 nucleotides line up with TRBD1. The sequenced fragment ends 3 residues before the CDR3 boundary, so the rest is inferred from the germline J gene. Germline CDR1 is LNHDA and CDR2 is SQIVND (reference sequence). The CDR3 length is 15 residues.

On this clone itself: The missing CDR3 end, 3 residues past where the read stops, is filled in from the germline J gene. This rearrangement joins TRBV11-2 to TRBJ2-5; 7 bases fit TRBD2. Germline assignment: CDR1 SGHAT and CDR2 FQNNGV. The J segment lost 1 base and the V segment lost 2 bases, leaving 4 bases of the junction unmatched. The CDR3 sequence is 15 residues long. CDR3 region: CASSLYGGGQETQYF. The part of the CDR3 DNA that was read is TGTGCCAGCAGCTTATATGGCGGGGGCCAAGAGACC. Complete variable domain (other parts from reference TRBV11-2 and TRBJ2-5): EAGVAQSPRYKIIEKRQSVAFWCNPISGHATLYWYQQILGQGPKLLIQFQNNGVVDDSQLPKDRFSAERLKGVDSTLKIQPAKLEDSAVYLCASSLYGGGQETQYFGPGTRLLVL.

In regard to this clone: Coverage ceases 3 residues before the CDR3 finishes, and the germline J gene fills in the end. The rearrangement links TRBV11-2 to TRBJ1-5, with D possibly being TRBD1 (5 bases). The CDR3 is 15 amino acids. From germline, CDR1 is SGHAT and CDR2 FQNNGV. The ends were cut back, 5 bases at V and 2 bases at J, with 13 bases in the middle. The CDR3 sequence: CASSHGGLGNQPQHF. Partial CDR3 DNA: TGTGCCAGCAGCCACGGGGGGTTAGGCAATCAGCCC.

Comments on this clone: The read is 3 residues too short to cover the CDR3 end, so that end is filled in from the germline J gene. V and J are TRBV6-2 or TRBV6-3 and TRBJ2-7; 8 bases align to TRBD1. The V gene's germline CDR1 is MNHEY and CDR2 SVGEGT. The CDR3 consists of 14 residues. V lost 2 bases, J lost 5 bases, and 5 bases stayed unmatched. Here the CDR3 reads CASSYGQGYHEQYF. CDR3 DNA (partial): TGTGCCAGCAGTTACGGACAGGGCTACCACGAG.

Worth noting for this clone: The read gets to within 3 residues of the CDR3 end, and the germline J gene fills in the rest. This chain uses TRBV24-1 with TRBJ2-3; a possible D gene is TRBD2 (5 bases). This CDR3 has 12 amino acids. V was clipped by 9 bases and J by 0 bases, with 6 bases between them. CDR1 is KGHDR, CDR2 SFDVKD, per germline. The part of the CDR3 DNA that was read is TGTGCCACCGAGGGCAGCACAGATACG. This codes for CATEGSTDT. From start to end, the CDR3 is CATEGSTDTQYF.

In the case of this clone: The CDR3 goes on 3 residues after the read ends, and that part is filled in from the germline J gene. This chain connects TRBV19 to TRBJ2-1; TRBD2 agrees at 13 bases. Germline-derived CDR1 and CDR2 are LNHDA and SQIVND (reference sequence). This CDR3 comprises 15 residues. V shed 5 bases and J 6 bases; nucleotides not matched to a gene: 4. The sequenced CDR3 bases are TGTGCCAGTAGTCAACTAGCGGGGGGGGGCAATGAG. It codes for CASSQLAGGGNE. The entire CDR3 is CASSQLAGGGNEQFF.

Worth noting for this clone: The missing CDR3 end, 3 residues past where the read stops, is filled in from the germline J gene. The chain recombines TRBV5-1 with TRBJ2-2; 8 bases are a match to TRBD2. J was trimmed by 6 bases and V by 5 bases; bases with no gene match: 9. The CDR3 is 15 amino acids. Germline lookup yields CDR1 SGHRS and CDR2 YFSETQ. CDR3 DNA (partial): TGCGCCAGCAGTGCCAGCGGGAGTCGCGCCGGGGAG. Its protein product is CASSASGSRAGE. The CDR3 in its entirety is CASSASGSRAGELFF.

Comment on this clone: Coverage ceases 3 residues before the CDR3 finishes, and the germline J gene fills in the end. This chain uses TRBV14 with TRBJ1-2; D is perhaps TRBD1 (6 bases). This CDR3 has 13 amino acids. The V end lost 4 bases, the J end lost 5 bases, and 11 bases lay between the germline ends. The germline gives CDR1 SGHDN, CDR2 FVKESK. Incomplete CDR3 DNA: TGTGCCAGCAGCCCAAGGCAGGGGTATGGC. It encodes CASSPRQGYG. The whole CDR3 sequence reads CASSPRQGYGYTF.

About this clone itself: The read terminates 3 residues ahead of where the CDR3 ends, so the germline J gene completes it. The rearrangement uses TRBV18 and TRBJ1-2, with 9 bases matching TRBD1. The length of the CDR3 is 15 residues. Germline V gives CDR1 KGHSH, CDR2 LQKENI. CDR3 bases read: TGTGCCAGCTCACCGGGGGACAGGGTCCCCTACGAC. This encodes CASSPGDRVPYD. The CDR3 in full is CASSPGDRVPYDYTF.

As regards this clone: The read ends 3 residues early relative to the CDR3; the germline J gene fills the gap. The chain recombines TRBV19 with TRBJ1-1; a possible D gene is TRBD1 (6 bases). There are 13 residues in the CDR3. Germline CDR1 and CDR2: LNHDA and SQIVND (reference sequence). The V and J ends lost 7 bases and 2 bases respectively, with 11 bases between them. The CDR3 region is CASTIGGNTEAFF. The sequenced CDR3 bases are TGTGCCAGTACCATAGGGGGAAACACTGAA.

A remark on this clone: The read terminates 3 residues ahead of where the CDR3 ends, so the germline J gene completes it. The V gene is TRBV2, the J gene TRBJ1-5; D is ambiguous. Germline V gene data show CDR1 as SNHLY and CDR2 as FYNNEI. The CDR3 spans 11 residues. The V and J ends lost 4 bases and 9 bases respectively, with 7 bases between them. CDR3 region: CASSVHLPQHF. The covered CDR3 bases are TGTGCCAGCAGTGTCCACTTGCCC.

Concerning this clone: The read terminates 3 residues ahead of where the CDR3 ends, so the germline J gene completes it. The rearrangement uses TRBV7-2 and TRBJ2-2; no firm D call. CDR1 is SGHTA and CDR2 is FQGNSA in the germline V gene. The CDR3 sequence is 14 residues long. The chain's CDR3 is CASSLLTYNSPLFF. The part of the CDR3 DNA that was read is TGTGCCAGCAGCTTGCTTACCTATAATTCACCG.

The CDR3 sequence: CASRMSTGSNYEQYF. The sequenced CDR3 bases are TGTGCCAGCAGGATGTCTACAGGGTCTAACTACGAG. V and J are TRBV5-5 and TRBJ2-7; D is possibly TRBD1 (6 bases). The read halts 3 residues ahead of the CDR3 end, with the missing end drawn from the germline J gene. Germline CDR1 reads SGHKS; CDR2 reads YYEKEE (reference sequence). The CDR3 is made up of 15 amino acids. V was shortened by 5 bases and J by 3 bases, with 18 bases between the two germline ends.

With respect to this clone: The read is 3 residues too short to cover the CDR3 end, so that end is filled in from the germline J gene. V and J are TRBV28 and TRBJ1-1; 9 bases match TRBD1. The germline V gene has CDR1 MDHEN and CDR2 SYDVKM. V shed 3 bases, J shed 5 bases, and the junction held 7 bases outside the gene matches. This CDR3 comprises 15 residues. CDR3 region: CASSLGQGFRTEAFF. The part of the CDR3 DNA that was read is TGTGCCAGCAGTTTGGGACAGGGTTTCAGGACTGAA.